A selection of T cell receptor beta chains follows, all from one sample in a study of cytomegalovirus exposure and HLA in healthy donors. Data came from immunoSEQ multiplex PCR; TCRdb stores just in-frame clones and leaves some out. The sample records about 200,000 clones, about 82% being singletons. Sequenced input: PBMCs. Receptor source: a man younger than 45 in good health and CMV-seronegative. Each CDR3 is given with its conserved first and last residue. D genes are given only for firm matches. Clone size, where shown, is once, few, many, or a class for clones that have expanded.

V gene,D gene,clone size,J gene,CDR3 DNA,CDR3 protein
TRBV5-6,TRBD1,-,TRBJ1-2,TGTGCCAGCAGCTCTCCAGGGGGAACCCTCTATGGCTACACCTTC,CASSSPGGTLYGYTF
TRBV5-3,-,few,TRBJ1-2,TGTGCCAGAAGCCCTAACAGGGCGGATGGCTACACCTTC,CARSPNRADGYTF
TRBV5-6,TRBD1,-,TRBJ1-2,TGTGCCAGCAGCTCGCCGGGACAGAGGCTCTATGGCTACACCTTC,CASSSPGQRLYGYTF
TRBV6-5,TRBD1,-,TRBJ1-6,TGTGCCAGCAGTTACTACGGACAGGGAGGGTCACCCCTCCACTTT,CASSYYGQGGSPLHF
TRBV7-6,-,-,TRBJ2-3,TGTGCCAGCAGCTTAGGAGGGGGAAGGGCAGATACGCAGTATTTT,CASSLGGGRADTQYF
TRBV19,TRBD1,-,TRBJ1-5,TGTGCCAGTAGCGCTGAAGGGGACAGGGGTTCTTTTAGCAATCAGCCCCAGCATTTT,CASSAEGDRGSFSNQPQHF
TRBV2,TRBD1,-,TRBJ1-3,TGTGCCAGCAGCCTCACAGGGGGAGGAAACACCATATATTTT,CASSLTGGGNTIYF
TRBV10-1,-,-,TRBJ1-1,TGCGCCAGCAGTGAGTCTGCGAAAACTGAAGCTTTCTTT,CASSESAKTEAFF
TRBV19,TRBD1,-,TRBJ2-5,TGTGCCAGTAGTATAGGAGGGACAGGAGGTGGGTCCCAGTACTTC,CASSIGGTGGGSQYF
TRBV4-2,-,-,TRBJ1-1,TGTGCCAGCAGCCAAGATCCTAGGCCGAACACTGAAGCTTTCTTT,CASSQDPRPNTEAFF
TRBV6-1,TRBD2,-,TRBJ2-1,TGTGCCAGCAGTGAAATGGGGACTAGCGGGCCTAGCTCCTACAATGAGCAGTTCTTC,CASSEMGTSGPSSYNEQFF
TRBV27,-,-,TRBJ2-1,TGTGCCACCCAGAGGGCAATCCATGGAGGTGAGCAGTTCTTC,CATQRAIHGGEQFF
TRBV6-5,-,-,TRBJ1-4,TGTGCCAGCAGACGTAGATCCGCAACTAATGAAAAACTGTTTTTT,CASRRRSATNEKLFF
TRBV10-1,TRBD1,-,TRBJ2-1,TGCGCCAGCGCAGCCGGGACAGACTACAATGAGCAGTTCTTC,CASAAGTDYNEQFF
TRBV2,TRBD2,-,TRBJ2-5,TGTGCCAGCTCCTCCCAGACTAGCGTGAGCGAGACCCAGTACTTC,CASSSQTSVSETQYF
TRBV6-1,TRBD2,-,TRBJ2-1,TGTGCCAGCAGTGAAAGCGGGGGTTGGGATGAGCAGTTCTTC,CASSESGGWDEQFF
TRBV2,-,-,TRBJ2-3,TGTGCCAGCATGGACTTTTGGGGGGGCAAAGGGGATACGCAGTATTTT,CASMDFWGGKGDTQYF
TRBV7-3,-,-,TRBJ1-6,TGTGCCAGCAGCTTATTGGCAGGGCATAATTCACCCCTCCACTTT,CASSLLAGHNSPLHF
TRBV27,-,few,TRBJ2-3,TGTGCCAGCAGTTTATCCCTAGCGACAGATACGCAGTATTTT,CASSLSLATDTQYF
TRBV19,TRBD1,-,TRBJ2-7,TGTGCCAGTAGTAAGACAGGGGGCAGTTACGAGCAGTACTTC,CASSKTGGSYEQYF
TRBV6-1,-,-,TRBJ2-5,TGTGCCAGCAGTCGGACTGTACAAGAGACCCAGTACTTC,CASSRTVQETQYF
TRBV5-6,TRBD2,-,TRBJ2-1,TGTGCCAGCTCCCGGTGGGGGGGAGCCTACAATGAGCAGTTCTTC,CASSRWGGAYNEQFF
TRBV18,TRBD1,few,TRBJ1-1,TGTGCCAGCTCACCAGTGGAGACAGGGTCTGAAGCTTTCTTT,CASSPVETGSEAFF
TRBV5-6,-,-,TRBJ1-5,TGTGCCAGCAGCCGAACGGGTGGATATAGCAATCAGCCCCAGCATTTT,CASSRTGGYSNQPQHF
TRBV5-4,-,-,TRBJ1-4,TGTGCCAGCAGCGAGGCGGGCAGCATCAATGAAAAACTGTTTTTT,CASSEAGSINEKLFF
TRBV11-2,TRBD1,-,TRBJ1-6,TGTGCCAGCAGTCCCGGAACAGGGGCCAATTCACCCCTCCACTTT,CASSPGTGANSPLHF
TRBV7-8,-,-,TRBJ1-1,TGTGCCAGCAGCTTAGATGAGGTCGGAAACACTGAAGCTTTCTTT,CASSLDEVGNTEAFF
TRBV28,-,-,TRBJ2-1,TGTGCCAGCAGTTGGGCTAGGGGATATAGGGAGCAGTTCTTC,CASSWARGYREQFF
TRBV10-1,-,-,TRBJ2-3,TGCGCCAGCAGTGAGTACCCCCCGGGGGTGACAGATACGCAGTATTTT,CASSEYPPGVTDTQYF
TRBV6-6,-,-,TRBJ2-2,TGTGCCAGCAGCGACAGGCCGTTGAACACCGGGGAGCTGTTTTTT,CASSDRPLNTGELFF
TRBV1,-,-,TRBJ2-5,TGCACCAGCAGCCACCCGCAGGGGAGAGTTTTAAGGGAGACCCAGTACTTC,CTSSHPQGRVLRETQYF
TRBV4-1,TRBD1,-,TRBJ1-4,TGCGCCAGCAGCCCCGGACAGGGATCTAATGAAAAACTGTTTTTT,CASSPGQGSNEKLFF
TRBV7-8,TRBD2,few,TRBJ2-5,TGTGCCAGCAGCTATAGACTAGCGGGGGGGCCTTTGCAAGAGACCCAGTACTTC,CASSYRLAGGPLQETQYF
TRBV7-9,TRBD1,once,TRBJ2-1,TGTGCCAGCAGCCGACAGGGGCCCATCAGCAATGAGCAGTTCTTC,CASSRQGPISNEQFF
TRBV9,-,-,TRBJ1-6,TGTGCCAGCAGCGTAATGGGCGATTCACCCCTCCACTTT,CASSVMGDSPLHF
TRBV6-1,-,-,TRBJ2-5,TGTGCCAGCAGTGAATTTAGCGTCAAAGAGACCCAGTACTTC,CASSEFSVKETQYF
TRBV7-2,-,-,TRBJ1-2,TGTGCCAGCAGCTTTAACAGGGTTGACTACACCTTC,CASSFNRVDYTF
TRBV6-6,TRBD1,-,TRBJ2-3,TGTGCCAGCAGTTACCTGACAGGGGGGAGCACAGATACGCAGTATTTT,CASSYLTGGSTDTQYF